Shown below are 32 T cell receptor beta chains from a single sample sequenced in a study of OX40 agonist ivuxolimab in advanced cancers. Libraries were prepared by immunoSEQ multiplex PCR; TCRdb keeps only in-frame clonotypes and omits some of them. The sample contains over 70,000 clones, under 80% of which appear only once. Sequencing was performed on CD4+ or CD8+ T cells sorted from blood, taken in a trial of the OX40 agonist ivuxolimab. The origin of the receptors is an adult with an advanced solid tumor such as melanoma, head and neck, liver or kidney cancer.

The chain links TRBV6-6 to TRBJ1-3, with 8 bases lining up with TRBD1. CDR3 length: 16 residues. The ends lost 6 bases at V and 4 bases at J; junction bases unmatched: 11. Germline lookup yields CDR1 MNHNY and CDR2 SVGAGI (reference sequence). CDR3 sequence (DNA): TGTGCCAGCAGGGCTTCGAGATGGACAGGGGGAAACACCATATATTTT. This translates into CASRASRWTGGNTIYF.

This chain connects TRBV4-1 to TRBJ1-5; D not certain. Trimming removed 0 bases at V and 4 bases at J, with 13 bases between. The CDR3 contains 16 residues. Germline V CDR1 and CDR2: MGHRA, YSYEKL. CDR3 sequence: CASSQERLRENQPQHF. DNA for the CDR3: TGCGCCAGCAGCCAAGAAAGACTTCGGGAAAATCAGCCCCAGCATTTT.

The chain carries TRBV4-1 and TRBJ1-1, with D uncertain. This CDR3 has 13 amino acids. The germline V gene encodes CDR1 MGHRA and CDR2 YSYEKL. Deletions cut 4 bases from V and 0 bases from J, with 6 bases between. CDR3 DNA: TGCGCCAGCAGCCGTCTCATGAACACTGAAGCTTTCTTT. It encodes CASSRLMNTEAFF.

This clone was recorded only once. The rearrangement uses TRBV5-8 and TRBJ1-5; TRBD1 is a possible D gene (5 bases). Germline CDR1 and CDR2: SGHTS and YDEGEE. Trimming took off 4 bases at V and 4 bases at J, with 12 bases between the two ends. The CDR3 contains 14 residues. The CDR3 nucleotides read TGTGCCAGCAGCAGGGATCAGGGAAATCAGCCCCAGCATTTT. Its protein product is CASSRDQGNQPQHF.

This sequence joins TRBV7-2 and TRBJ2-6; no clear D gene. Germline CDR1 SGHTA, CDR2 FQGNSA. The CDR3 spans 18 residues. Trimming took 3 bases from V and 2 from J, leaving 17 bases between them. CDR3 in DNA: TGTGCCAGCAGCTTCCAAGCGCAGGTGGCAGCTGGGGCCAACGTCCTGACTTTC. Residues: CASSFQAQVAAGANVLTF.

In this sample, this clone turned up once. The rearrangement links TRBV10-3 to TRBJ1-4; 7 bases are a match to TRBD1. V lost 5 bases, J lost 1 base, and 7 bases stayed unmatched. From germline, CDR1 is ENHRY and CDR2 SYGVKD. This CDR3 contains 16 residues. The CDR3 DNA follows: TGTGCCATCAGTCCGGGACAGAGCAAAACTAATGAAAAACTGTTTTTT. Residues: CAISPGQSKTNEKLFF.

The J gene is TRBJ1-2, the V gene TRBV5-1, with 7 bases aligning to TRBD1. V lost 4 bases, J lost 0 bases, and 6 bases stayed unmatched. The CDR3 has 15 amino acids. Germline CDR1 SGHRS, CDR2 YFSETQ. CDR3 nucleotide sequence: TGCGCCAGCAGCCGGCTGGGACAGACTAACTATGGCTACACCTTC. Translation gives CASSRLGQTNYGYTF.

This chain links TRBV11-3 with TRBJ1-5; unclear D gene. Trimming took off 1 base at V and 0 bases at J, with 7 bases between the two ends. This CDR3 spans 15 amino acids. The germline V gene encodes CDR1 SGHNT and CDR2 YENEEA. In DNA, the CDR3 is TGTGCCAGCAGCTTAGTCGGATATAGCAATCAGCCCCAGCATTTT. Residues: CASSLVGYSNQPQHF.

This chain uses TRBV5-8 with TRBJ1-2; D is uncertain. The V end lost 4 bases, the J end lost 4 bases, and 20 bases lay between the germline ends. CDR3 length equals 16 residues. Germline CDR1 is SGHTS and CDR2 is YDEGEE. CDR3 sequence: CASSDTPTRAIYGYTF. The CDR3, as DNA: TGTGCCAGCAGCGATACTCCGACCCGGGCCATCTATGGCTACACCTTC.

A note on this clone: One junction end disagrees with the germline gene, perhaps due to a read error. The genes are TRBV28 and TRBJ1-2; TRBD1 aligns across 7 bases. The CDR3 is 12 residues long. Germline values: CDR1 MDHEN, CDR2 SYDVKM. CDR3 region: CASNLRGLGYTF. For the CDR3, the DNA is TGTGCCAGCAATTTAAGGGGGCTTGGCTACACCTTC.

The chain's CDR3 is CASSTGTGFGQPQHF. DNA for the CDR3: TGTGCCAGTAGTACCGGGACAGGGTTTGGTCAGCCCCAGCATTTT. The chain is built from TRBV19 and TRBJ1-5; 9 bases are a match to TRBD1. Germline V gene sequence: CDR1 LNHDA, CDR2 SQIVND (reference sequence). The CDR3 has 15 amino acids. V was clipped by 4 bases and J by 6 bases; unmatched bases: 7.

CDR3 residues: CASSQGSSQETQYF. The DNA for the CDR3 is TGTGCCAGCAGCCAAGGGAGTTCCCAAGAGACCCAGTACTTC. The V and J genes are TRBV4-2 and TRBJ2-5; the D is unclear. CDR3 length equals 14 residues. V gave up 1 base and J gave up 1 base, with 7 bases separating them. The germline gives CDR1 LGHNA, CDR2 YNFKEQ.

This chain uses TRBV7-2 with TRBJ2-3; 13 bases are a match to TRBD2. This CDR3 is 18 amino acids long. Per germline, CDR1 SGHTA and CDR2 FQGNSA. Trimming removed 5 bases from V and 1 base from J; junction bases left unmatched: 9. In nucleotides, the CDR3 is TGTGCCAGCAGCCGAACTAGCGGGAGGGCCTTAGGCACAGATACGCAGTATTTT. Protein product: CASSRTSGRALGTDTQYF.

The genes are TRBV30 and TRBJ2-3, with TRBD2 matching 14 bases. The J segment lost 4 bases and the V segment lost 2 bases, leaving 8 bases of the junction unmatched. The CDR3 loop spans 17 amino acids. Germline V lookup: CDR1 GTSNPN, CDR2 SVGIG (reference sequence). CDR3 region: CAWSPRTGLAGADTQYF. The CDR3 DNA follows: TGTGCCTGGAGTCCGAGAACGGGACTAGCGGGAGCAGATACGCAGTATTTT.

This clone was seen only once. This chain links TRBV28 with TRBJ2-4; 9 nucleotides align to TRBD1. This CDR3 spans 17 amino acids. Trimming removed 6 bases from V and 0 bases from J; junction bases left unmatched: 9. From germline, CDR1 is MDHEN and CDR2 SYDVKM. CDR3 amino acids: CASRSTTGGEAKNIQYF. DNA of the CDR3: TGTGCCAGCAGATCCACCACAGGGGGCGAAGCCAAAAACATTCAGTACTTC. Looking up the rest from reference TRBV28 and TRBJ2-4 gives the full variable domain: DVKVTQSSRYLVKRTGEKVFLECVQDMDHENMFWYRQDPGLGLRLIYFSYDVKMKEKGDIPEGYSVSREKKERFSLILESASTNQTSMYLCASRSTTGGEAKNIQYFGAGTRLSVL.

The CDR3 nucleotides read TGTGCCAGCAGCCGTCTTCTAGGTCACAATGAGCAGTTCTTC. Translating it yields CASSRLLGHNEQFF. This sequence joins TRBV27 and TRBJ2-1, with D unclear. Germline V gene data show CDR1 as MNHEY and CDR2 as SMNVEV (reference sequence). The V end lost 6 bases, the J end lost 5 bases, and 14 bases lay between the germline ends. CDR3 size: 14 residues.

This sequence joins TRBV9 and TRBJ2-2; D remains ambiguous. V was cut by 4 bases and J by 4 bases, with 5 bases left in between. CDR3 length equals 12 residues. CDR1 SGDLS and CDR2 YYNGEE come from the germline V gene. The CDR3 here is CASSLLTGELFF. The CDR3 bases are TGTGCCAGCAGCCTCCTCACCGGGGAGCTGTTTTTT.

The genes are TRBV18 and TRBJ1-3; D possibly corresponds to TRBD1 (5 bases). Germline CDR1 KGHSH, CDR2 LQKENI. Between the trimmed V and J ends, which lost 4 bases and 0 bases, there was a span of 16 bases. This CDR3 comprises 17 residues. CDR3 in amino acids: CASSLTGLSFSGNTIYF. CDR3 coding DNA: TGTGCCAGCTCACTGACGGGACTATCCTTCTCTGGAAACACCATATATTTT. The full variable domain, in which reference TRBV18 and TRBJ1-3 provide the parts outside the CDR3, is NAGVMQNPRHLVRRRGQEARLRCSPMKGHSHVYWYRQLPEEGLKFMVYLQKENIIDESGMPKERFSAEFPKEGPSILRIQQVVRGDSAAYFCASSLTGLSFSGNTIYFGEGSWLTVV.

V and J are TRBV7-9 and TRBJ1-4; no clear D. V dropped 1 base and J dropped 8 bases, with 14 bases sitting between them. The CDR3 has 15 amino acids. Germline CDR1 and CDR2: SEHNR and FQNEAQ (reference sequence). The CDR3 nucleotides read TGTGCCAGCAGCTTAGGCGGCCTGAGAGGAGAAAAACTGTTTTTT. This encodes CASSLGGLRGEKLFF.

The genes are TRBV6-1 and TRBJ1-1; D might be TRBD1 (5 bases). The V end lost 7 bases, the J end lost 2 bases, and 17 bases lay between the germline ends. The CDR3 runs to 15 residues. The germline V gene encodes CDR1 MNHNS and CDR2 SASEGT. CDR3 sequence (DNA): TGTGCCAGCATCCAGGCCGGGACGTATAACACTGAAGCTTTCTTT. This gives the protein CASIQAGTYNTEAFF.

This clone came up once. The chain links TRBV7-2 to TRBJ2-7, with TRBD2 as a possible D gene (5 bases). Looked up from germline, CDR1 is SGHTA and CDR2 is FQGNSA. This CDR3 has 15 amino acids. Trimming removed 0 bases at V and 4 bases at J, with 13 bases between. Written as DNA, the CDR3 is TGTGCCAGCAGCTTAGCGGGTCCGGGGTCATACGAGCAGTACTTC. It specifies CASSLAGPGSYEQYF.

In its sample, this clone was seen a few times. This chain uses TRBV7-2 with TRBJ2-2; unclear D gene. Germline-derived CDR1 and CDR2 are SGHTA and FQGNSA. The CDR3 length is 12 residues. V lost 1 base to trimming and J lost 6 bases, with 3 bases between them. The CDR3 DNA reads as TGTGCCAGCAGCTTAGGTCCCGGGGAGCTGTTTTTT. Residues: CASSLGPGELFF.

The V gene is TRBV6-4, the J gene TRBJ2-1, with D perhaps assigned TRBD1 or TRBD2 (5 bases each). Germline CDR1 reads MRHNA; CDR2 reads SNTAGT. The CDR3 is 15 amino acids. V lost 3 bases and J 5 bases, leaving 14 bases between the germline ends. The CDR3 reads CASSDTGTPNNEQFF. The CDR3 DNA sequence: TGTGCCAGCAGTGATACCGGGACCCCTAACAATGAGCAGTTCTTC.

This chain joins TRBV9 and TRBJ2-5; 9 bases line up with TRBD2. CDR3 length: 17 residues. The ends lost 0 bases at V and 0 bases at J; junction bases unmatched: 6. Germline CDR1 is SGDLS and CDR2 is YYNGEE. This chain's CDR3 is CASSVGVKRGDQETQYF. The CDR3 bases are TGTGCCAGCAGCGTAGGCGTTAAGCGGGGGGACCAAGAGACCCAGTACTTC.

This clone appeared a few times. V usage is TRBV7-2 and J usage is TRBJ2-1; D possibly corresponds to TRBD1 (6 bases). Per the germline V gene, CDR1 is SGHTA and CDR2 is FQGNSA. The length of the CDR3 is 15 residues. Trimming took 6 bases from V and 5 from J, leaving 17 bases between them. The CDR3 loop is CASRRTRDNHNEQFF. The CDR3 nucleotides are TGTGCCAGCAGACGAACCCGGGACAACCACAATGAGCAGTTCTTC. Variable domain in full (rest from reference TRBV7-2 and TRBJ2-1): GAGVSQSPSNKVTEKGKDVELRCDPISGHTALYWYRQSLGQGLEFLIYFQGNSAPDKSGLPSDRFSAERTGGSVSTLTIQRTQQEDSAVYLCASRRTRDNHNEQFFGPGTRLTVL.

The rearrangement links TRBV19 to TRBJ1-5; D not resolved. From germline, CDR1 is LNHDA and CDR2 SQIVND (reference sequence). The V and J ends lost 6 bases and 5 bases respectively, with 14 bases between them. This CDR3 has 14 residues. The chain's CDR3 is CASSSRGEHQPQHF. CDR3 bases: TGTGCCAGTAGCAGCCGGGGAGAGCATCAGCCCCAGCATTTT.

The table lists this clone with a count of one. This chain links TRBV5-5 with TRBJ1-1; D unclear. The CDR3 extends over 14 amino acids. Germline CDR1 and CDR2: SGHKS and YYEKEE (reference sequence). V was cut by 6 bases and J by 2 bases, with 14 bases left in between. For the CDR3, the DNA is TGTGCCAGCACCCCTTTGACGTCTAACACTGAAGCTTTCTTT. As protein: CASTPLTSNTEAFF.

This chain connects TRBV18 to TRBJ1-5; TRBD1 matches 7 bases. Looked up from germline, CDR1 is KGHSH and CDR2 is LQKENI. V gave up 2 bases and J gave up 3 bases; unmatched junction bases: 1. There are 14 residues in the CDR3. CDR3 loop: CASSPDRANQPQHF. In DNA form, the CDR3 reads TGTGCCAGCTCACCAGACAGGGCCAATCAGCCCCAGCATTTT.

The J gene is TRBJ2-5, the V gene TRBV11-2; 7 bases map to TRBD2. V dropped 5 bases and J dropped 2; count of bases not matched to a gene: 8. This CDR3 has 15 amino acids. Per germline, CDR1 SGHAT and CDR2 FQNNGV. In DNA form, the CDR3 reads TGTGCCAGCAGCACCTCAGCGGGGAGTCAAGAGACCCAGTACTTC. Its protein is CASSTSAGSQETQYF.

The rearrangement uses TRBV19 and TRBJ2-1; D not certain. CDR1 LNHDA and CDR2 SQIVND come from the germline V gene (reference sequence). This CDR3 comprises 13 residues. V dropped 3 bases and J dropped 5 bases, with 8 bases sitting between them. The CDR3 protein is CASSILPDNEQFF. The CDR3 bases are TGTGCCAGTAGTATCCTCCCGGACAATGAGCAGTTCTTC.

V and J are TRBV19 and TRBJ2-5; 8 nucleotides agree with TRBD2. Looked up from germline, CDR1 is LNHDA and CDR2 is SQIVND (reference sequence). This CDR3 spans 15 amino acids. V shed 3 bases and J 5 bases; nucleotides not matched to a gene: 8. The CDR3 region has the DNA TGTGCCAGTAGTATGGTCGGGGGGGGCCTGGAGACCCAGTACTTC. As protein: CASSMVGGGLETQYF.

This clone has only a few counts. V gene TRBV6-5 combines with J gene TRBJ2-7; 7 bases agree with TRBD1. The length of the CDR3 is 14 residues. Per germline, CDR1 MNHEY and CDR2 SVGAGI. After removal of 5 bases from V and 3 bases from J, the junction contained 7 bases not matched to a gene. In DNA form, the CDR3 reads TGTGCCAGCAGTGGCGGACAGGAGGACTACGAGCAGTACTTC. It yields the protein CASSGGQEDYEQYF.